Listed below are T cell receptor beta chains from one sample, sequenced in a study of blood T cell repertoires in COVID-19. Sequencing used immunoSEQ multiplex PCR; TCRdb keeps in-frame clones, though not all of them. The sample has fewer than 250,000 clones; about 85% are singletons. Material: peripheral blood. All receptors derive from a man aged 40-50 years with acute or convalescent COVID-19. Each CDR3 is given with its conserved first and last residue. Fields, in order: V gene, J gene, clone size, D gene, CDR3 DNA, CDR3 protein. D genes are given only for firm matches. Size is stated for part of the rows, as once, few or many counts, or as a class when the clone is expanded.

TRBV5-1	TRBJ2-3	.	TRBD2	TGCGCCAGCAGCTTGCTACCTAGCGGGACAGATACGCAGTATTTT	CASSLLPSGTDTQYF
TRBV11-3	TRBJ1-1	.	.	TGTGCCAGCAGCAACCAGGGTGGGGACACTGAAGCTTTCTTT	CASSNQGGDTEAFF
TRBV27	TRBJ2-7	.	.	TGTGCCAGCAGTTTGCCAGGGCCCTCCTACGAGCAGTACTTC	CASSLPGPSYEQYF
TRBV7-8	TRBJ2-7	.	TRBD2	TGTGCCAGCAGCTTAGCGCAAGTTAGCGGGGCCGAGCTACCCTACGAGCAGTACTTC	CASSLAQVSGAELPYEQYF
TRBV25-1	TRBJ2-2	.	TRBD2	TGTGCCAGCAGTGAGGATGGCGGGGGGGCCGGGGAGCTGTTTTTT	CASSEDGGGAGELFF
TRBV28	TRBJ2-7	.	.	TGTGCCAGCAGTTTAAGGGGACTCCTATCGATTCACTACGAGCAGTACTTC	CASSLRGLLSIHYEQYF
TRBV5-1	TRBJ1-1	.	.	TGCGCCAGCAGCTCGGCGGGGAACGGTGTGCCGGCTTTCTTT	CASSSAGNGVPAFF
TRBV2	TRBJ2-1	.	.	TGTGCCAGCAGTGACTACCTCTACAATGAGCAGTTCTTC	CASSDYLYNEQFF
TRBV7-8	TRBJ2-7	.	.	TGTGCCAGCAGCTTAGTAGCGAGTTTTAGCTCCTACGAGCAGTACTTC	CASSLVASFSSYEQYF
TRBV28	TRBJ2-7	.	.	TGTGCCAGCAGTTTGAACGGTGCCTACGGGCAGTACTTC	CASSLNGAYGQYF
TRBV19	TRBJ2-5	.	.	TGTGCCAGTAGCCCGGGGGAGGAGACCCAGTACTTC	CASSPGEETQYF
TRBV6-1	TRBJ2-5	.	.	TGTGCCAGCAGTGAATCGACAGGACTTCAAGAGACCCAGTACTTC	CASSESTGLQETQYF
TRBV9	TRBJ1-3	.	TRBD1	TGTGCCAGCAGCGGGACCGGGACAGGCCCCACCATATATTTT	CASSGTGTGPTIYF
TRBV11-2	TRBJ2-3	.	.	TGTGCCAGCAGCTTAGTCGGGGGAAACACAGATACGCAGTATTTT	CASSLVGGNTDTQYF
TRBV28	TRBJ2-7	.	TRBD1	TGTGCCAGCAGTCCCGCCGGGACAGGCCCCTACGAGCAGTACTTC	CASSPAGTGPYEQYF
TRBV19	TRBJ2-6	.	TRBD1	TGTGCCAGTAGTATCTCGACAGGGGTTGTTGTAAGTGGGGCCAACGTCCTGACTTTC	CASSISTGVVVSGANVLTF
TRBV3-1/TRBV3-2	TRBJ1-5	once	.	TGTGCCAGCAGTTTTACCCTACAGGATCAGCCCCAGCATTTT	CASSFTLQDQPQHF
TRBV6-5	TRBJ2-3	.	.	TGTGCCAGCAGCCAAAGCCTTCACCAAGATACGCAGTATTTT	CASSQSLHQDTQYF
TRBV30	TRBJ1-5	once	TRBD1	TGTGCCTGGAGCCCCGAGGGGACAGTTAATCAGCCCCAGCATTTT	CAWSPEGTVNQPQHF
TRBV5-6	TRBJ2-5	.	.	TGTGCCAGCAGCGCGGCGGGGAGGAGGGAGACCCAGTACTTC	CASSAAGRRETQYF
TRBV18	TRBJ2-5	once	TRBD1	TGTGCCAGCTCATCGCAAGGGACAGTAGAGACCCAGTACTTC	CASSSQGTVETQYF
TRBV15	TRBJ2-6	.	.	TGTGCCACCCGCCTGGGGCCCGACTCTGGGGCCAACGTCCTGACTTTC	CATRLGPDSGANVLTF
TRBV7-8	TRBJ1-5	.	.	TGTGCCAGCAGCTTAGCGACGGGGTTCAATCAGCCCCAGCATTTT	CASSLATGFNQPQHF
TRBV5-1	TRBJ1-1	.	TRBD1	TGCGCCAGCAGCCCGCCCAGGGGGACTGAAGCTTTCTTT	CASSPPRGTEAFF
TRBV7-7	TRBJ2-7	.	.	TGTGCCAGCAGCTTAGCGCAGGGGACGAACTACGAGCAGTACTTC	CASSLAQGTNYEQYF
TRBV7-6	TRBJ2-1	.	TRBD2	TGTGCCAGCAGCCCGCCTAGCGGGGGGTACAATGAGCAGTTCTTC	CASSPPSGGYNEQFF
TRBV4-1	TRBJ2-3	.	TRBD2	TGCGCCAGCAGCCAAGAGATTAGCGGGGGGGCAGATACGCAGTATTTT	CASSQEISGGADTQYF
TRBV27	TRBJ1-2	.	TRBD1	TGTGCCAGCAGCTCCCTTGGACAGGCGGCTGGCTACACCTTC	CASSSLGQAAGYTF
TRBV12-3/TRBV12-4	TRBJ2-2	.	.	TGTGCCAGCACCTTCACAGGGATTGGGGAGCTGTTTTTT	CASTFTGIGELFF
TRBV27	TRBJ2-3	.	.	TGTGCCAGCAGTTCCCTCATGGAGGATACGCAGTATTTT	CASSSLMEDTQYF
TRBV5-1	TRBJ1-4	.	.	TGCGCCAGCAGCTTTGAGGGCACCCGTAATGAAAAACTGTTTTTT	CASSFEGTRNEKLFF
TRBV24-1	TRBJ2-1	.	TRBD2	TGTGCCACCAGTGATTTTGGGACTAGCGTACACAATGAGCAGTTCTTC	CATSDFGTSVHNEQFF
TRBV9	TRBJ2-7	.	.	TGTGCCAGCAGCGTAGGCGGCACCCCCTACGAGCAGTACTTC	CASSVGGTPYEQYF
TRBV30	TRBJ1-1	.	.	TGTGCCTGGAGAGGGGCCTTACGGACGGTGAACACTGAAGCTTTCTTT	CAWRGALRTVNTEAFF
TRBV28	TRBJ2-5	.	.	TGTGCCAGCAGACCCGGACACCTAGAAGAGACCCAGTACTTC	CASRPGHLEETQYF
TRBV28	TRBJ1-1	.	.	TGTGCCAGCAGTCCGTTGGGGGGAAGCGCTGAAGCTTTCTTT	CASSPLGGSAEAFF
TRBV19	TRBJ2-1	.	.	TGTGCCAGTAGTATAATGAAGTCTTCACTGGGGCACCATTACAATGAGCAGTTCTTC	CASSIMKSSLGHHYNEQFF
TRBV13	TRBJ2-2	.	.	TGTGCCAGCAGCTCTTTAGGGCACAGGGCGGACACCGGGGAGCTGTTTTTT	CASSSLGHRADTGELFF
TRBV4-2	TRBJ2-5	few	TRBD2	TGTGCCAGCAGCCAAGATAAGCGGGGGGGCGTGGAGACCCAGTACTTC	CASSQDKRGGVETQYF
TRBV7-9	TRBJ2-2	.	TRBD1	TGTGCCAGCAGCTATTACCCGACGACAGGGGGCACCGGGGAGCTGTTTTTT	CASSYYPTTGGTGELFF
TRBV28	TRBJ1-6	.	.	TGTGCCAGCAGTTTTCGAGGATCCTATAATTCACCCCTCCACTTT	CASSFRGSYNSPLHF
TRBV5-1	TRBJ2-7	few	TRBD1	TGCGCCAGCAGCAATCGGGACAGGGCTTCCCACGAGCAGTACTTC	CASSNRDRASHEQYF
TRBV29-1	TRBJ2-1	.	.	TGCAGCGTTGAAGATCCGGTCAGGGCGAGCAATGAGCAGTTCTTC	CSVEDPVRASNEQFF
TRBV19	TRBJ1-1	.	.	TGTGCCAGTAGTTCGAACATGGGAGGGGCCTGGAACACTGAAGCTTTCTTT	CASSSNMGGAWNTEAFF
TRBV28	TRBJ2-7	.	.	TGTGCCAGCAGTCCTACAGGGAGAGACTACGAGCAGTACTTC	CASSPTGRDYEQYF
TRBV2	TRBJ1-4	.	.	TGTGCCAGCAGTGAAACCCGACAAGAAGGAAAACTGTTTTTT	CASSETRQEGKLFF
TRBV10-2	TRBJ2-3	.	TRBD2	TGCGCCAGCAGTGTTAGCGGGGGGTACACAGATACGCAGTATTTT	CASSVSGGYTDTQYF
TRBV5-6	TRBJ1-5	few	TRBD1	TGTGCCAGCAGCCAGACAGGGGGCAATCAGCCCCAGCATTTT	CASSQTGGNQPQHF
TRBV5-4	TRBJ1-1	.	.	TGTGCCAGCAGCTTGGGCCGCGTTAGAGGTCACACTGAAGCTTTCTTT	CASSLGRVRGHTEAFF
TRBV19	TRBJ2-1	.	TRBD1	TGTGCCAGTAGTGTCGACAGGGGCGAGCAGTTCTTC	CASSVDRGEQFF
TRBV10-3	TRBJ2-5	.	TRBD1	TGTGCCATCAGTTTCGGACAGGGAATTGAAGAGACCCAGTACTTC	CAISFGQGIEETQYF
TRBV7-9	TRBJ2-3	.	TRBD1	TGTGCCAGCAGCTTACCCTCTTCAGGGGGAAGAGGCACAGATACGCAGTATTTT	CASSLPSSGGRGTDTQYF
TRBV5-1	TRBJ2-5	.	TRBD1	TGCGCCAGCAGTTCCGGGACAGGGGCGCCGTCCCAAGAGACCCAGTACTTC	CASSSGTGAPSQETQYF
TRBV18	TRBJ2-1	once	TRBD2	TGTGCCAGCTCACCACAGGACGGGGGGGCCTGGAATGAGCAGTTCTTC	CASSPQDGGAWNEQFF
TRBV10-3	TRBJ1-5	.	TRBD1	TGTGCCATCGGCGGACAGGGGTCTCAGCCCCAGCATTTT	CAIGGQGSQPQHF
TRBV3-1/TRBV3-2	TRBJ2-5	.	.	TGTGCCAGCAGCCAAGGGTCAGGGATGGAGACCCAGTACTTC	CASSQGSGMETQYF
TRBV6-5	TRBJ1-6	few	.	TGTGCCAGCAGTTACTTACAGGGCAGTTCACCCCTCCACTTT	CASSYLQGSSPLHF
TRBV4-3	TRBJ2-7	.	TRBD2	TGCGCCAGCAGCCAGTATACTAGCGGATCCTACGAGCAGTACTTC	CASSQYTSGSYEQYF
TRBV29-1	TRBJ2-7	.	TRBD1	TGCAGCGCGACCCCCGGGACAGGGGGCTACGAGCAGTACTTC	CSATPGTGGYEQYF